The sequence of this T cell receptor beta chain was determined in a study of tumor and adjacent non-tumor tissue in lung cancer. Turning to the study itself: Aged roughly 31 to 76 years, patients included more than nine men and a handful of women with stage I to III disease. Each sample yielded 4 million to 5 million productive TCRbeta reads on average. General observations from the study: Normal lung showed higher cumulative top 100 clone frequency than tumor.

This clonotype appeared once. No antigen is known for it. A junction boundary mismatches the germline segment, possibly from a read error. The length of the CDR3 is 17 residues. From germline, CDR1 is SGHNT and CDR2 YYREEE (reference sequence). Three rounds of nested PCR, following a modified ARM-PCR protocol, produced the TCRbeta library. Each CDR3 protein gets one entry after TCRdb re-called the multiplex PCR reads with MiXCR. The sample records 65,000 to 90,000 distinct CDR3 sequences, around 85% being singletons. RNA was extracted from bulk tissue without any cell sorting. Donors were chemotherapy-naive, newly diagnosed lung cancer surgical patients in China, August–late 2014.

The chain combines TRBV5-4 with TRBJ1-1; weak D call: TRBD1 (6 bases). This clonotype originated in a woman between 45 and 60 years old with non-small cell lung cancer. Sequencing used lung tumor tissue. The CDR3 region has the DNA TGTACCAGCAGCCCGCCTCCGACAGGCGGGATGAACACTGAAGCTTCCTTT. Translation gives CTSSPPPTGGMNTEASF. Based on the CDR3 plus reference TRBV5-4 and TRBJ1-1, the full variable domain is ETGVTQSPTHLIKTRGQQVTLRCSSQSGHNTVSWYQQALGQGPQFIFQYYREEENGRGNFPPRFSGLQFPNYSSELNVNALELDDSALYLCTSSPPPTGGMNTEASFGQGTRLTVV.